These 2 T cell receptor beta chains originate from one sample sequenced in a study of read filtering for tumor transcriptome and immune sequencing. The library was built from around 400 ng RNA with molecular barcoded adaptors for alpha/delta and beta/gamma chains. TCRdb passed the reads through MiXCR, listing each CDR3 protein once. The data contain roughly 90,000 distinct CDR3 sequences, 20% to 25% of them singletons. The specimen was a population of CD138-negative cells sorted from bone marrow. These receptors came from a donor aged 40 or over with multiple myeloma.

The V and J genes are TRBV2 and TRBJ1-1; no definite D call. With 4 bases removed from V and 0 bases from J, the gap between germline ends came to 9 bases. Germline CDR1 reads SNHLY; CDR2 reads FYNNEI. The CDR3 covers 14 residues. CDR3 DNA sequence: TGTGCCAGCAGTGGGTCACAGATGAACACTGAAGCTTTCTTT. Amino acid sequence: CASSGSQMNTEAFF.

As to this clonotype: This may be a read error, as it is one base from a much larger clone. The rearrangement links TRBV6-1 to TRBJ2-2, with D maybe TRBD1 (6 bases). This CDR3 comprises 14 residues. The germline V and J ends were trimmed by 7 bases and 6 bases, with 15 bases remaining between them. Germline CDR1 MNHNS, CDR2 SASEGT. CDR3 nucleotides: TGTGCCAGCAATGTAATGCAGGGGTCCGGGGAGCTGTTTTTT. This translates into CASNVMQGSGELFF.